This entry features one TCR beta chain sequence. The target antigen is unknown. The data were obtained in a study of T cell responses to AZD1222 COVID-19 vaccine. Produced via immunoSEQ multiplex PCR; TCRdb's table is partial and in-frame only. This sample has about 86,000 clones, with about nine tenths found just once. Study findings and constraints: No repertoire was sampled before or during the peak T cell response, only after it. Following two doses of AZD1222, Spike-specific TCR breadth and depth rose.

Germline values: CDR1 GTSNPN, CDR2 SVGIG (reference sequence). The CDR3 loop spans 16 amino acids. V lost 2 bases to trimming and J lost 3 bases; unmatched junction nucleotides: 10. Sequencing was performed on peripheral blood, taken 28 days after the second AZD1222 dose. The V call is TRBV30, the J call TRBJ2-1, with 7 bases matching TRBD2. The source is an adult who received the AZD1222 COVID-19 vaccine. The CDR3 region is CAWSQGGAGYYNEQFF. The CDR3 DNA reads TGTGCCTGGAGTCAGGGAGGAGCGGGATACTACAATGAGCAGTTCTTC.